What follows is one T cell receptor beta chain and its context. The sample is drawn from a study of blood T cell repertoires in COVID-19. Original data processing: Reference gene primers were amplified, and this amplification served to estimate nucleated cell counts. Sequencing was performed with immunoSEQ multiplex PCR; in TCRdb, only in-frame clones are kept and a portion is missing. Clone size and the V and J calls come from that table; the DNA yielded D and trimming. The data hold over 150,000 clones, with 80% to 90% observed a single time. Residents of under 25 US areas, aged about 18 to 95 years, made up the participants. CDR1 and CDR2 from the germline V gene are SGHTA and FQGTGA. V gave up 5 bases and J gave up 0 bases, with 10 bases separating them. The CDR3 runs to 14 residues.

The receptor's source is a woman between 18 and 29 years old who had recovered from COVID-19. The chain couples TRBV7-3 to TRBJ1-1; D unclear. Sequenced sample: PBMCs or T cells enriched from blood (not recorded which). CDR3 nucleotides: TGTGCCAGCAGCGCCGGGGTCCTGAACACTGAAGCTTTCTTT. Protein product: CASSAGVLNTEAFF.